One and the same sample provided the 5 T cell receptor beta chains below, sequenced in a study of metastatic and nonmetastatic thyroid tumors. MiXCR re-clonotyped the PCR reads for TCRdb. Of 22,000 or so clones listed, 13% to 15% were seen once; the top ten hold more than 12%. There were no patients who had received any treatment before thyroid surgery. Specimen: tumor tissue. These receptors all come from a female donor with papillary thyroid cancer or a benign thyroid nodule (not recorded which). Some clones in this sample may be carry-over from other donors' samples.

Ten or more counts support this clone. The chain employs TRBV20-1 and TRBJ2-3; 10 bases line up with TRBD2. Unmatched junction bases numbered 8, after V lost 2 bases and J lost 3 bases. This CDR3 is 16 amino acids long. Germline CDR1 reads DFQATT; CDR2 reads SNEGSKA (reference sequence). CDR3 region: CSARSLGTSVTDTQYF. The CDR3 DNA follows: TGCAGTGCTAGATCCCTCGGGACTAGCGTAACAGATACGCAGTATTTT.

This clone was observed many times. This rearrangement joins TRBV5-1 to TRBJ2-5, with TRBD2 matching 11 bases. The CDR3 has 16 amino acids. Germline V gene data show CDR1 as SGHRS and CDR2 as YFSETQ. The V and J ends lost 4 bases and 5 bases, in that order; junction bases with no gene match: 10. DNA for the CDR3: TGCGCCAGCAGCGGGAGTAGCGGGGGGGCCCCCGAGACCCAGTACTTC. Amino acids: CASSGSSGGAPETQYF.

V gene TRBV20-1 combines with J gene TRBJ2-7, with a weak D call TRBD2 (6 bases). Germline assignment: CDR1 DFQATT and CDR2 SNEGSKA (reference sequence). This CDR3 contains 16 residues. The V and J ends lost 2 bases and 3 bases respectively, with 20 bases between them. CDR3 nucleotide sequence: TGCAGTGCTAGACCACGGGAGACATGGTCGATCTACGAGCAGTACTTC. It is translated as CSARPRETWSIYEQYF.

This chain connects TRBV5-1 to TRBJ2-7, with TRBD2 matching over 10 bases. Germline CDR1 reads SGHRS; CDR2 reads YFSETQ. J lost 0 bases, V lost 0 bases, and 3 bases had no gene match. CDR3 size: 16 residues. The CDR3 region is CASSLEASGSSYEQYF. The DNA of the CDR3 is TGCGCCAGCAGCTTGGAGGCTAGCGGGAGCTCCTACGAGCAGTACTTC.

There are many counts of this clone. The V and J genes are TRBV5-6 and TRBJ2-5; possibly TRBD1 for D (6 bases). This CDR3 comprises 14 residues. Between the trimmed V and J ends, which lost 2 bases and 9 bases, there was a span of 17 bases. The germline gives CDR1 SGHDT, CDR2 YYEEEE. The CDR3 loop reads CASSLSGAPGAQYF. The CDR3 coding sequence is TGTGCCAGCAGCTTATCTGGCGCCCCAGGGGCCCAGTACTTC.